One and the same sample provided the 23 T cell receptor beta chains below, sequenced in a study of blood T cell repertoires in COVID-19 (dated by TCRdb to 2019 to 2021). Receptor amplification or capture employed the immunoSEQ multiplex PCR assay. Imported from immuneACCESS, the table was reduced by TCRdb to in-frame sequences with V and J called. These copies leave out some clones; in studies compared against another copy, an unresolved V gene accounts for under half, and the cause of the remainder is not known. Across this sample there are more than 45,000 clones, with 70% to 90% seen only once. Of the sample, roughly 1.4% falls within the top ten clones. Sequenced material: peripheral blood. The receptors derive from a man aged 60-69 years with acute or convalescent COVID-19.

The V and J genes are TRBV13 and TRBJ2-1; 11 bases are a match to TRBD2. Germline assignment: CDR1 PRHDT and CDR2 FYEKMQ (reference sequence). CDR3 length: 18 amino acids. Trimming cost V 5 bases and J 6 bases; bases outside gene matches: 15. The CDR3 sequence: CASSPTSGSAPTANEQFF. The CDR3 DNA sequence: TGTGCCAGCAGCCCTACTAGCGGGAGTGCCCCTACCGCCAATGAGCAGTTCTTC.

The CDR3 nucleotides read TGTGCCAGCAGTTCTACAGGGGGCAGCGAGACCCAGTACTTC. Its translation is CASSSTGGSETQYF. The genes are TRBV6-5 and TRBJ2-5, with 9 bases lining up with TRBD1. With 4 bases clipped from V and 5 bases from J, the junction kept 5 bases outside the gene matches. CDR1 is MNHEY, CDR2 SVGAGI, per germline. The CDR3 totals 14 residues.

In this sample, this clone turned up once. The genes are TRBV28 and TRBJ2-3; 9 bases agree with TRBD2. The CDR3 runs 16 residues. Germline V gene sequence: CDR1 MDHEN, CDR2 SYDVKM. The V segment lost 3 bases and the J segment 2 bases; nucleotides outside the gene matches: 6. The CDR3 DNA is TGTGCCAGCAGTTTTGTAGCGGGAGAGGCCACAGATACGCAGTATTTT. As protein: CASSFVAGEATDTQYF.

This clone was seen a handful of times. The gene calls are TRBV28 and TRBJ1-6, with 8 bases lining up with TRBD1. Germline-derived CDR1 and CDR2 are MDHEN and SYDVKM. This CDR3 is built from 17 residues. V gave up 6 bases and J gave up 9 bases; unmatched junction bases: 16. The DNA for the CDR3 is TGTGCCAGCAGCCAAAGCCAGCGGACAGGGTGGTTTTCACCCCTCCACTTT. It codes for CASSQSQRTGWFSPLHF.

This clone has a single count. The V call is TRBV5-1, the J call TRBJ2-2; tentatively, D is TRBD2 (6 bases). Germline V lookup: CDR1 SGHRS, CDR2 YFSETQ. CDR3 size: 16 residues. V lost 0 bases, J lost 6 bases, and 15 bases lay in between. The DNA for the CDR3 is TGCGCCAGCAGCTTGGATGCGGGATTAGCGGCCGGGGAGCTGTTTTTT. It yields the protein CASSLDAGLAAGELFF.

The J gene is TRBJ1-1, the V gene TRBV4-3; TRBD1 matches 7 bases. Germline V gene data show CDR1 as LGHNA and CDR2 as YSLEER. V trimming: 3 bases; J trimming: 5 bases; junction bases outside the gene matches: 9. The CDR3 is 15 residues long. The CDR3 nucleotides are TGCGCCAGCAGCCACCAACAGGGGTCTAGGACTGAAGCTTTCTTT. Translating gives CASSHQQGSRTEAFF.

CDR3 bases: TGTGCCAGCAGTTTGTTTAGGGGTCGGGAGACCCAGTACTTC. Translation: CASSLFRGRETQYF. V gene TRBV27 combines with J gene TRBJ2-5, with D possibly TRBD1 on 5 matching bases. V gave up 3 bases and J gave up 5 bases, with 13 bases separating them. The length of the CDR3 is 14 residues. Germline V gene lookup returns CDR1 MNHEY and CDR2 SMNVEV (reference sequence).

This chain joins TRBV5-1 and TRBJ1-1; 8 nucleotides match TRBD1. With V trimmed by 3 bases and J by 5 bases, 3 bases remained unmatched. Germline CDR1 SGHRS, CDR2 YFSETQ. This CDR3 is built from 13 residues. DNA of the CDR3: TGCGCCAGCAGCTCCACAGGGGGGACTGAAGCTTTCTTT. Protein sequence: CASSSTGGTEAFF.

The chain recombines TRBV12-3 or TRBV12-4 with TRBJ1-5; possibly TRBD1 for D (6 bases). V was cut by 3 bases and J by 9 bases, with 9 bases left in between. The CDR3 totals 12 residues. CDR3 DNA: TGTGCCAGCAGTTTGACAGGAGTGCCCCAGCATTTT. Amino acid sequence: CASSLTGVPQHF.

In its sample, this clone was seen once. This chain connects TRBV30 to TRBJ2-1, with a possible D match to TRBD1 (6 bases). In germline, CDR1 is GTSNPN, CDR2 SVGIG (reference sequence). The germline V and J ends were trimmed by 1 base and 8 bases, with 12 bases remaining between them. This CDR3 comprises 13 residues. The chain's CDR3 is CAWSARGRDEQFF. CDR3 DNA sequence: TGTGCCTGGAGTGCCAGGGGCCGGGATGAGCAGTTCTTC.

The chain has TRBV28 and TRBJ1-2; unclear D gene. CDR3 size: 14 residues. Per germline, CDR1 MDHEN and CDR2 SYDVKM. V was clipped by 5 bases and J by 6 bases, with 16 bases between them. The CDR3: CASSTTGPGDGYTF. CDR3 nucleotides: TGTGCCAGCAGTACAACCGGCCCAGGCGATGGCTACACCTTC.

The chain recombines TRBV5-4 with TRBJ2-7; D may be TRBD1 (6 bases). This CDR3 contains 14 residues. CDR1 is SGHNT and CDR2 is YYREEE in the germline V gene (reference sequence). V was shortened by 1 base and J by 5 bases, with 13 bases between the two germline ends. In DNA form, the CDR3 reads TGTGCCAGCAGCTTGTCTCCAGGGGCTGACGAGCAGTACTTC. This codes for CASSLSPGADEQYF.

The rearrangement uses TRBV18 and TRBJ1-5, with 8 bases aligning to TRBD1. V dropped 4 bases and J dropped 5; count of bases not matched to a gene: 4. The CDR3 spans 14 residues. Germline V CDR1 and CDR2: KGHSH, LQKENI. CDR3: CASSLGQGDQPQHF. For the CDR3, the DNA is TGTGCCAGCTCACTCGGACAGGGCGATCAGCCCCAGCATTTT.

The genes are TRBV2 and TRBJ2-2; 7 nucleotides line up with TRBD1. Germline values: CDR1 SNHLY, CDR2 FYNNEI. This CDR3 is 17 amino acids long. V lost 6 bases to trimming and J lost 5 bases; unmatched junction nucleotides: 15. DNA for the CDR3: TGTGCCAGCAGGGCTACAGGGGCCCTTGGTAATACCGGGGAGCTGTTTTTT. Amino acid sequence: CASRATGALGNTGELFF.

The chain combines TRBV20-1 with TRBJ2-1; D is unclear. Per the germline V gene, CDR1 is DFQATT and CDR2 is SNEGSKA (reference sequence). The CDR3 loop spans 11 amino acids. V was cut by 4 bases and J by 9 bases, with 10 bases left in between. The CDR3 region is CSATLGGEQFF. In nucleotides, the CDR3 is TGCAGTGCTACCCTAGGTGGTGAGCAGTTCTTC.

This clone was counted a few times. The chain has TRBV4-3 and TRBJ1-1, with 7 bases identical to TRBD1. Germline CDR1 is LGHNA and CDR2 is YSLEER. The CDR3 sequence is 13 residues long. V shed 0 bases, J shed 9 bases, and the junction held 4 bases outside the gene matches. As DNA, the CDR3 is TGCGCCAGCAGCCAAGACGGACAGGCGAAAGCTTTCTTT. Protein: CASSQDGQAKAFF.

The gene calls are TRBV6-5 and TRBJ2-7, with D possibly matching TRBD1 (6 bases). V lost 0 bases and J lost 8, with 20 bases in between. The CDR3 spans 16 residues. Per the germline V gene, CDR1 is MNHEY and CDR2 is SVGAGI. CDR3 sequence: CASSYSSRLGAAKQYF. In DNA, the CDR3 is TGTGCCAGCAGTTACTCTTCAAGGCTGGGGGCGGCTAAGCAGTACTTC.

The chain links TRBV10-1 to TRBJ2-2, with D tentatively TRBD1 (6 bases). Germline V CDR1 and CDR2: WNHNN, SYGVQD (reference sequence). The CDR3 is 15 residues long. The V gene lost 9 bases and the J gene lost 3 bases, with 17 bases spanning the gap. CDR3 nucleotide sequence: TGCGCCAGACCCAACCAGGGGCCGGACACCGGGGAGCTGTTTTTT. Protein: CARPNQGPDTGELFF.

The CDR3 DNA is TGTGCCAGCAGGGGTCCCGGGGGAAACACCATATATTTT. As protein: CASRGPGGNTIYF. This rearrangement joins TRBV7-9 to TRBJ1-3; D not resolved. Germline V gene sequence: CDR1 SEHNR, CDR2 FQNEAQ (reference sequence). Trimming removed 6 bases from V and 4 bases from J, with 10 bases in between. The CDR3 spans 13 residues.

The chain recombines TRBV7-2 with TRBJ2-1; 7 bases agree with TRBD2. The CDR3 is 14 amino acids. CDR1 is SGHTA, CDR2 FQGNSA, per germline. J gave up 9 bases and V 0 bases, and 5 bases lay outside the gene matches. In DNA form, the CDR3 reads TGTGCCAGCAGCTTAGCGGGAGGGGCCGGTGAGCAGTTCTTC. Translated: CASSLAGGAGEQFF.

The V call is TRBV5-1, the J call TRBJ2-3; 8 bases are shared with TRBD2. Germline trimming cut 0 bases from V and 3 bases from J; bases unmatched to any gene: 3. The CDR3 covers 15 residues. Germline values: CDR1 SGHRS, CDR2 YFSETQ. The CDR3 sequence: CASSLVSSGTDTQYF. Written as DNA, the CDR3 is TGCGCCAGCAGCTTGGTTTCTAGCGGGACAGATACGCAGTATTTT.

The chain couples TRBV7-9 to TRBJ2-7; tentative D call: TRBD1 (6 bases). V gave up 5 bases and J gave up 1 base, with 15 bases separating them. The CDR3 totals 15 residues. Germline V CDR1 and CDR2: SEHNR, FQNEAQ (reference sequence). The CDR3 here is CASSPRDTRSYEQYF. CDR3 sequence (DNA): TGTGCCAGCAGCCCACGGGACACAAGGTCCTACGAGCAGTACTTC.

The chain links TRBV20-1 to TRBJ1-1, with a possible D match to TRBD1 (5 bases). The CDR3 spans 16 residues. V shed 3 bases and J shed 5 bases, with 22 bases lying between them. CDR1 and CDR2 from the germline V gene are DFQATT and SNEGSKA (reference sequence). The CDR3 bases are TGCAGTGCTAGTACCCCACTCGGGGGAGGAGAGACTGAAGCTTTCTTT. It is translated as CSASTPLGGGETEAFF.